Sequencing of this TCR beta chain was carried out in a study of lymphopenia after photon versus proton radiotherapy. Overall study findings and caveats: After lymphocyte nadir, photon-treated repertoires showed oligoclonal expansion, especially CD8+ Temra.

Details on this clone: Its antigen is currently unknown.

Germline assignment: CDR1 SGHRS and CDR2 YFSETQ. The V segment lost 4 bases and the J segment 5 bases; nucleotides outside the gene matches: 3. This CDR3 spans 15 amino acids. The repertoire was sequenced with immunoSEQ multiplex PCR; TCRdb's copy has only in-frame clones and lacks some. Of 12,000 or so clones listed, approximately 88% were seen once; the top ten hold around 3.3%. This rearrangement joins TRBV5-1 to TRBJ2-1; TRBD2 agrees at 13 bases. This receptor was identified in a man aged 55 to 70 with pancreatic cancer. The input for sequencing was peripheral blood, taken from a patient treated with proton-based radiotherapy. The CDR3 region is CASSTGTSGNNEQFF. The CDR3 DNA sequence: TGCGCCAGCAGCACAGGGACTAGCGGGAACAATGAGCAGTTCTTC.